Detailed here is one T cell receptor beta chain. CDR1 and CDR2 (germline): SQVTM, ANQGSEA. J gave up 5 bases and V 6 bases, and 9 bases lay outside the gene matches. The CDR3 has 13 amino acids. This sample was taken from a study of blood T cell repertoires in COVID-19. Only in-frame clones appear in the TCRdb table, and some are missing; sequencing was by immunoSEQ multiplex PCR. Of roughly 220,000 clones in the sample, 80% to 90% were seen once. Sequenced sample: peripheral blood. The chain recombines TRBV29-1 with TRBJ1-1; 7 bases fit TRBD1. The receptor's source is a man between 25 and 39 years old with active or convalescent COVID-19. The CDR3 coding sequence is TGCAGCGTCAGGACAGGCCGAACAACTGAAGCTTTCTTT. Residues: CSVRTGRTTEAFF.